Here is one T cell receptor beta chain with its context. The assay was immunoSEQ multiplex PCR, and TCRdb's table has in-frame clones only and misses some. The table includes 150,000 to 200,000 clones, roughly 84% detected once. Recruits, aged about 18 to 95 years, lived in some 25 US areas. This sample was included in a study of blood T cell repertoires in COVID-19. V was shortened by 2 bases and J by 5 bases, with 7 bases between the two germline ends. Germline lookup yields CDR1 MRHNA and CDR2 SNTAGT. This CDR3 contains 13 residues. Sequencing was performed on PBMCs or T cells enriched from blood (not recorded which). The chain couples TRBV6-4 to TRBJ1-5; D gene uncertain. The sequence came from a woman younger than 45 who had been exposed to COVID-19. This CDR3 is CASSDEADQPQHF. CDR3 in DNA: TGTGCCAGCAGTGACGAGGCGGATCAGCCCCAGCATTTT.